This TCR beta chain appears in the sequencing data of a study of cytomegalovirus exposure and HLA in healthy donors. With 60 Vbeta and 13 Jbeta primers, the PCR was carried out. Only in-frame clones appear in the TCRdb table, and some are missing; sequencing was by immunoSEQ multiplex PCR. This repertoire comprises about 140,000 clones; its ten largest clones make up about 0.96%. The CDR3 runs 15 residues. The V end was cut by 4 bases, the J end by 2 bases, with 15 bases between. The germline V gene encodes CDR1 SEHNR and CDR2 FQNEAQ (reference sequence). A remark on this clone: The antigen remains undetermined.

Study results and caveats: Later analysis suggested links between common viral pathogens and several top significant clusters. Researchers reported in a later analysis that a missense DCLRE1C variant was tied to TCR beta V- and J-gene trimming. CMV antigen specificity of three CMV-associated chains was confirmed in vitro.

The chain combines TRBV7-9 with TRBJ2-7; TRBD1 might be the D (6 bases). The sample was PBMCs. The clonotype originates from a male donor in good health and CMV-seronegative. The CDR3 reads CASSSIQGIPYEQYF. In DNA, the CDR3 is TGTGCCAGCAGCTCTATCCAGGGGATACCCTACGAGCAGTACTTC. The variable domain in full, completed from reference TRBV7-9 and TRBJ2-7, reads DTGVSQNPRHKITKRGQNVTFRCDPISEHNRLYWYRQTLGQGPEFLTYFQNEAQLEKSRLLSDRFSAERPKGSFSTLEIQRTEQGDSAMYLCASSSIQGIPYEQYFGPGTRLTVT.